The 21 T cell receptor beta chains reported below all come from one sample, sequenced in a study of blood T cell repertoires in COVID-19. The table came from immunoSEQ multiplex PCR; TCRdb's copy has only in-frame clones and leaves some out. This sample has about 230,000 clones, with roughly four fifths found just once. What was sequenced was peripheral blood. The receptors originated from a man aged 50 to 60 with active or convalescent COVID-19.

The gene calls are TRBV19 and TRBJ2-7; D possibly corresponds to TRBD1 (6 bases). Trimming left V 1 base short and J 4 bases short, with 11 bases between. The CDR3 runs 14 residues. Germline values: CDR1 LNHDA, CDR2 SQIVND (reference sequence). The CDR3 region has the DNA TGTGCCAGTAGTATAGCAGGGGACGGGTACGAGCAGTACTTC. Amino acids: CASSIAGDGYEQYF.

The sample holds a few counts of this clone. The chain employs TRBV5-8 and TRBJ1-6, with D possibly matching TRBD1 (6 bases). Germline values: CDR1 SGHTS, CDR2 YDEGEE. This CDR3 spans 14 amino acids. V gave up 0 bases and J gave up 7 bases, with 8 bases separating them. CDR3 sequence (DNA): TGTGCCAGCAGCTTGGTCAGGGGCAATTCACCCCTCCACTTT. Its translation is CASSLVRGNSPLHF.

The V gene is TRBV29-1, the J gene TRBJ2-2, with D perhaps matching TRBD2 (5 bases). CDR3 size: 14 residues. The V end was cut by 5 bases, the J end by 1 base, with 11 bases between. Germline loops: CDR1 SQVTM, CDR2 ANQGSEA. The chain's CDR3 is CSVRSAGNTGELFF. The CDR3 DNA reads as TGCAGCGTTCGTAGCGCAGGGAACACCGGGGAGCTGTTTTTT.

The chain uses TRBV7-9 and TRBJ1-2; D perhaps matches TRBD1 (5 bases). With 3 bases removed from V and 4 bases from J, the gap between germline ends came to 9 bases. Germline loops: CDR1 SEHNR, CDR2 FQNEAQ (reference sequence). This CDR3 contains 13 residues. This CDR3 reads CASSFGGPYGYTF. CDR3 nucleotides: TGTGCCAGCAGCTTCGGGGGACCCTATGGCTACACCTTC.

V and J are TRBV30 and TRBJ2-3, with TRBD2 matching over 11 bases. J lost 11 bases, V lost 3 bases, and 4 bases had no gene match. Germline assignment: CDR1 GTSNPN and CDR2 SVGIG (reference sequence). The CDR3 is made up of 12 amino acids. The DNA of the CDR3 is TGTGCCTGGAGCCGACTAGCGGGGAGGCAGTATTTT. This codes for CAWSRLAGRQYF.

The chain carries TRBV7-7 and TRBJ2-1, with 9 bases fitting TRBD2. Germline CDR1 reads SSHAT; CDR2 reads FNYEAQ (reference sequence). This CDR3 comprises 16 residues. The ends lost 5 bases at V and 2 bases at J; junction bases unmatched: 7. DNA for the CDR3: TGTGCCAGCAGCCGGAGCGGGACTAGCACCTACAATGAGCAGTTCTTC. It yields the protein CASSRSGTSTYNEQFF.

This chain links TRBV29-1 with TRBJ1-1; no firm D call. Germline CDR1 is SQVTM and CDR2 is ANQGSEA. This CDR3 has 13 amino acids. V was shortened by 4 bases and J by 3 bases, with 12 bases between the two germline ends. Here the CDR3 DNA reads TGCAGCGTTGTAGTCATTGCATACACTGAAGCTTTCTTT. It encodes CSVVVIAYTEAFF.

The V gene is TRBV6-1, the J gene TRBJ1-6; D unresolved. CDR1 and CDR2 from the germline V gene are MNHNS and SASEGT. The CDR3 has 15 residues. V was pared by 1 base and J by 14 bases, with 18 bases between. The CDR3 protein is CASSEDGGGWGALHF. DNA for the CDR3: TGTGCCAGCAGTGAAGATGGCGGCGGCTGGGGAGCCCTCCACTTT.

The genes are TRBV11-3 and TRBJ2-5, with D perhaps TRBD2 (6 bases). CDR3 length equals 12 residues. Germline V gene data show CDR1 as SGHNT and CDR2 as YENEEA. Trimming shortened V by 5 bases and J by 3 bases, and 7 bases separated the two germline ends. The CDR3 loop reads CASSGGEETQYF. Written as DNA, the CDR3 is TGTGCCAGCAGCGGAGGGGAAGAGACCCAGTACTTC.

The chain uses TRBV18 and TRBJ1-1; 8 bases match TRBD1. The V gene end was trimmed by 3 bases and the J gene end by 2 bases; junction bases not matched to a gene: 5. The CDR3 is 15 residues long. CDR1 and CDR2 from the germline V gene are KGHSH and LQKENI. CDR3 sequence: CASSPTGDSNTEAFF. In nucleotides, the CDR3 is TGTGCCAGCTCACCGACAGGGGACTCTAACACTGAAGCTTTCTTT. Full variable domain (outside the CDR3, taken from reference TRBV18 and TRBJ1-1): NAGVMQNPRHLVRRRGQEARLRCSPMKGHSHVYWYRQLPEEGLKFMVYLQKENIIDESGMPKERFSAEFPKEGPSILRIQQVVRGDSAAYFCASSPTGDSNTEAFFGQGTRLTVV.

CDR3 protein: CASSSGLAGANANTGELFF. CDR3 bases: TGTGCCAGCAGCTCGGGACTAGCGGGGGCCAACGCGAACACCGGGGAGCTGTTTTTT. The chain employs TRBV5-4 and TRBJ2-2, with TRBD2 identical over 14 bases. Germline-derived CDR1 and CDR2 are SGHNT and YYREEE (reference sequence). The J segment lost 0 bases and the V segment lost 3 bases, leaving 7 bases of the junction unmatched. The length of the CDR3 is 19 residues.

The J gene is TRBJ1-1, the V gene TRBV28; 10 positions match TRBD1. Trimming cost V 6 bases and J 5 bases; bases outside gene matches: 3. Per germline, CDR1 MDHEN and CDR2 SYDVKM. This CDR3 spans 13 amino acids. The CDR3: CASSDRGQTEAFF. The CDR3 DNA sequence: TGTGCCAGCAGCGACAGGGGGCAAACTGAAGCTTTCTTT.

The CDR3 protein is CASSPRAGDPYEQYF. CDR3 bases: TGTGCCAGCAGCCCACGGGCAGGGGATCCCTACGAGCAGTACTTC. This chain joins TRBV7-2 and TRBJ2-7, with D possibly being TRBD1 (6 bases). CDR3 length: 15 residues. Germline V gives CDR1 SGHTA, CDR2 FQGNSA. The V gene lost 5 bases and the J gene lost 2 bases, with 16 bases spanning the gap.

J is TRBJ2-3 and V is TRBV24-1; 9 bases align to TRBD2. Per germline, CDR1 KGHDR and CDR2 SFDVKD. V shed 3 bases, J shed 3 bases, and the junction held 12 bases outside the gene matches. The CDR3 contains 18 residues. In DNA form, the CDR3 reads TGTGCCACCAGTGATCTCGGTAGCGGGGGCCCGGGAACAGATACGCAGTATTTT. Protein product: CATSDLGSGGPGTDTQYF.

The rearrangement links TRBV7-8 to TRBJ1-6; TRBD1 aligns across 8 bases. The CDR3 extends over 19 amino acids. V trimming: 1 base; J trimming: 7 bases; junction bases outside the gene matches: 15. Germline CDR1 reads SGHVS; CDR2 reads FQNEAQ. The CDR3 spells CASSLVSGGTGGRNSPLHF. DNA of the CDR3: TGTGCCAGCAGCTTAGTATCCGGGGGTACAGGGGGAAGGAATTCACCCCTCCACTTT.

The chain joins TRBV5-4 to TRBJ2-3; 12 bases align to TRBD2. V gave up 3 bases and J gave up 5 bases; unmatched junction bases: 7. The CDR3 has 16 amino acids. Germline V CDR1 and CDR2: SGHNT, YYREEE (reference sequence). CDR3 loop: CASSSASGGALDTQYF. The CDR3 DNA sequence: TGTGCCAGCAGCTCGGCTAGCGGGGGGGCCTTAGATACGCAGTATTTT.

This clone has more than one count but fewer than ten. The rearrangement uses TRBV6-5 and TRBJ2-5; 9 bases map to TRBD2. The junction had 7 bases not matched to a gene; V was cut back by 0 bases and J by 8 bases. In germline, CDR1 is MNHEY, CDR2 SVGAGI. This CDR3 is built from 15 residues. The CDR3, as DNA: TGTGCCAGCAGTTACTCGGCGGGGGGGAAGGGAACCCAGTACTTC. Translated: CASSYSAGGKGTQYF.

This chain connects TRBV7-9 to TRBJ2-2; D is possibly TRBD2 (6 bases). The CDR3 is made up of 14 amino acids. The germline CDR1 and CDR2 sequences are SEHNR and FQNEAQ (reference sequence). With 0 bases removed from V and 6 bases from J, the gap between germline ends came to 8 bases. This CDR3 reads CASSLAGGAGELFF. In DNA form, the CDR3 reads TGTGCCAGCAGCTTAGCGGGGGGAGCCGGGGAGCTGTTTTTT.

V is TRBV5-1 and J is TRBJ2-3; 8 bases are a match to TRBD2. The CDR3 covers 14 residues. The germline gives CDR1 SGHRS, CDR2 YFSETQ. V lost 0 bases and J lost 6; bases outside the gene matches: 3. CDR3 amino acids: CASSLVAGRDTQYF. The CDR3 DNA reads TGCGCCAGCAGCTTGGTAGCGGGAAGGGATACGCAGTATTTT.

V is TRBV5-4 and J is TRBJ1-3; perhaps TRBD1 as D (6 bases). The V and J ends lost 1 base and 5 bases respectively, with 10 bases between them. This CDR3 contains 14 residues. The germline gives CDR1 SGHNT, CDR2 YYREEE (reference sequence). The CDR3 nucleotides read TGTGCCAGCAGCTTGAACAGGGACCGAAACACCATATATTTT. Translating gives CASSLNRDRNTIYF.

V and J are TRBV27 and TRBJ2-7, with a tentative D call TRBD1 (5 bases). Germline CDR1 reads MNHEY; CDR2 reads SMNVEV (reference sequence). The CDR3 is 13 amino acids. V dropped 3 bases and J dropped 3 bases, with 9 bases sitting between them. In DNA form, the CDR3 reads TGTGCCAGCAGTTTCAACCAGGGCTACGAGCAGTACTTC. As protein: CASSFNQGYEQYF.